This entry describes one TCR beta chain. The target antigen is unknown. V dropped 2 bases and J dropped 4; count of bases not matched to a gene: 7. CDR3 length: 15 residues. Germline V lookup: CDR1 SGHTA, CDR2 FQGNSA. The assay used was immunoSEQ (version v3.0), run at survey level. Sequenced by immunoSEQ multiplex PCR; TCRdb stores in-frame clones only, minus some. The sample contains tens of thousands of clones, 70% to 90% of which appear only once. These data are taken from a study of long-term antiretroviral therapy in people with HIV. Overall study findings and caveats: HIV repertoires covered narrower CDR3 length ranges than controls did. Dominating the repertoire at all time points were the clones that expanded before ART.

There were no participants with HIV treated outside the United States. This chain uses TRBV7-2 with TRBJ1-2; 7 bases align to TRBD1. The TCR comes from a woman in her twenties or thirties with HIV. The sample consisted of unsorted PBMCs, taken 0.8 years after starting antiretroviral therapy. Here the CDR3 reads CASSLLVGGGYGYTF. The DNA of the CDR3 is TGTGCCAGCAGCTTATTGGTAGGGGGCGGCTATGGCTACACCTTC.